The 6 T cell receptor beta chains reported below all come from one sample, sequenced in a study of T cells in Graves' hyperthyroidism and ophthalmopathy. There were TCR beta CDR3 regions amplified from RNA transcripts. TCR CDR3 underwent first-round RT-PCR with the HTBI primer set. In TCRdb, the multiplex PCR reads were re-called with MiXCR into one record per CDR3 protein. Found here are over 700,000 distinct CDR3 sequences, approximately 36% of them singletons; the top ten hold around 29%. Sequencing was performed on blood. Receptors originate from a woman aged 40 to 55 with Graves' hyperthyroidism.

The chain couples TRBV6-5 to TRBJ2-2; 13 positions agree with TRBD2. The germline V gene encodes CDR1 MNHEY and CDR2 SVGAGI. Unmatched junction bases numbered 8, after V lost 10 bases and J lost 0 bases. The CDR3 totals 17 residues. The DNA for the CDR3 is TGTGCCACCTCGGGACTAGCGGGACGCGCGAACACCGGGGAGCTGTTTTTT. Residues: CATSGLAGRANTGELFF.

Points on this clonotype: This may come from a read error, since a much larger clone is one base off. The CDR3 carries no conserved terminal phenylalanine or tryptophan, so it likely arises from a read error. This sequence joins TRBV19 and TRBJ2-7, with 9 bases matching TRBD1. V shed 5 bases and J 4 bases; nucleotides not matched to a gene: 6. Germline CDR1 is LNHDA and CDR2 is SQIVND (reference sequence). The CDR3 extends over 14 amino acids. CDR3 amino acids: CASSPQGAGYEQYL. The CDR3 DNA is TGTGCCAGTAGTCCACAGGGGGCAGGTTACGAGCAGTACCTC.

This clonotype has ten or more counts. This chain joins TRBV9 and TRBJ1-2; D perhaps matches TRBD1 (5 bases). V was cut by 0 bases and J by 4 bases, with 13 bases left in between. The V gene's germline CDR1 is SGDLS and CDR2 YYNGEE. CDR3 size: 15 residues. The chain's CDR3 is CASSVGGGDLYGYTF. As DNA, the CDR3 is TGTGCCAGCAGCGTAGGCGGGGGTGACCTCTATGGCTACACCTTC.

On this clonotype itself: Germline is not matched at one junction end, which may reflect a read error. CDR3 region: CASRAVSRANVLTF. DNA of the CDR3: TGCGCCAGCAGGGCCGTCTCTCGGGCCAACGTCCTGACTTTC. The gene calls are TRBV10-2 and TRBJ2-6; D gene ambiguous. The CDR3 is made up of 14 amino acids. In germline, CDR1 is WSHSY, CDR2 SAAADI.

Many counts were recorded for this clonotype. The J gene is TRBJ1-2, the V gene TRBV4-3; tentatively, D is TRBD1 (5 bases). Trimming removed 0 bases at V and 9 bases at J, with 14 bases between. The CDR3 length is 14 residues. Germline V gene data show CDR1 as LGHNA and CDR2 as YSLEER. The CDR3 nucleotides are TGCGCCAGCAGCCAAGAGCACCTAAGGGGTAGCTACACCTTC. It translates to CASSQEHLRGSYTF.

Notes on this clonotype: One base away lies a much larger clone, so this may be a sequencing read error. The genes are TRBV10-2 and TRBJ1-1, with D uncertain. Germline values: CDR1 WSHSY, CDR2 SAAADI. The CDR3 sequence is 15 residues long. CDR3 nucleotide sequence: TGTGTCAGCAGCCCCACGGGCAGATGGAGCACTGAAGCTTTCTTT. Its translation is CVSSPTGRWSTEAFF.